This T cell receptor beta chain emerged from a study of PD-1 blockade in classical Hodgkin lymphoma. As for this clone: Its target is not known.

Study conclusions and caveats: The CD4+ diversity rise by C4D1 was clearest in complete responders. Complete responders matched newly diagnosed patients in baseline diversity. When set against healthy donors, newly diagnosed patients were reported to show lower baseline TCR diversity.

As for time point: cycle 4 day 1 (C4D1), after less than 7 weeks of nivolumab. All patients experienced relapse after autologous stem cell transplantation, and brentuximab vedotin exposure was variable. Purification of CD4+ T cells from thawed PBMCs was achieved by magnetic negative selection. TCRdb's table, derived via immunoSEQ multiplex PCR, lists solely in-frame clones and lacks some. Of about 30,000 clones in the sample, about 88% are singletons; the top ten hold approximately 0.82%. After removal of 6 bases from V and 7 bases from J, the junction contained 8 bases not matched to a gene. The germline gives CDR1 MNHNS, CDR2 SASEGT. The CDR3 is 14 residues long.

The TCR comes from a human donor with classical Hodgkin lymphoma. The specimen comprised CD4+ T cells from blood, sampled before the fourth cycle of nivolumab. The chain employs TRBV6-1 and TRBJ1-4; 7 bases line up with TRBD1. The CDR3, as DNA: TGTGCCAGCAGCGAGACAGGGACGAGTGAAAAACTGTTTTTT. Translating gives CASSETGTSEKLFF.